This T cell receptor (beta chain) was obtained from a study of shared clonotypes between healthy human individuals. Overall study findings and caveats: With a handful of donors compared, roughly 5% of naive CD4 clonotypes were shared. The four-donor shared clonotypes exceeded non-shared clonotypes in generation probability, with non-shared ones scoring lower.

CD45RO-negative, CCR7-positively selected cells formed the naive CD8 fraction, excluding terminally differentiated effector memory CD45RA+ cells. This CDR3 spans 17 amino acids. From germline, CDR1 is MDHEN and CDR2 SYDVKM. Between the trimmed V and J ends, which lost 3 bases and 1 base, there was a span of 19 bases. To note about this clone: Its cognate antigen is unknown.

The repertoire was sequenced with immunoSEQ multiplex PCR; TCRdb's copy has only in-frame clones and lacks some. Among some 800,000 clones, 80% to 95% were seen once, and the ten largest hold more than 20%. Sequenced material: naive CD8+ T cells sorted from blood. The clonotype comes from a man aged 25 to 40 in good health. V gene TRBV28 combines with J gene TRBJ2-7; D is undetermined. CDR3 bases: TGTGCCAGCAGTTTCCCCCGGACGGGCAATATATCCTACGAGCAGTACTTC. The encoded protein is CASSFPRTGNISYEQYF.